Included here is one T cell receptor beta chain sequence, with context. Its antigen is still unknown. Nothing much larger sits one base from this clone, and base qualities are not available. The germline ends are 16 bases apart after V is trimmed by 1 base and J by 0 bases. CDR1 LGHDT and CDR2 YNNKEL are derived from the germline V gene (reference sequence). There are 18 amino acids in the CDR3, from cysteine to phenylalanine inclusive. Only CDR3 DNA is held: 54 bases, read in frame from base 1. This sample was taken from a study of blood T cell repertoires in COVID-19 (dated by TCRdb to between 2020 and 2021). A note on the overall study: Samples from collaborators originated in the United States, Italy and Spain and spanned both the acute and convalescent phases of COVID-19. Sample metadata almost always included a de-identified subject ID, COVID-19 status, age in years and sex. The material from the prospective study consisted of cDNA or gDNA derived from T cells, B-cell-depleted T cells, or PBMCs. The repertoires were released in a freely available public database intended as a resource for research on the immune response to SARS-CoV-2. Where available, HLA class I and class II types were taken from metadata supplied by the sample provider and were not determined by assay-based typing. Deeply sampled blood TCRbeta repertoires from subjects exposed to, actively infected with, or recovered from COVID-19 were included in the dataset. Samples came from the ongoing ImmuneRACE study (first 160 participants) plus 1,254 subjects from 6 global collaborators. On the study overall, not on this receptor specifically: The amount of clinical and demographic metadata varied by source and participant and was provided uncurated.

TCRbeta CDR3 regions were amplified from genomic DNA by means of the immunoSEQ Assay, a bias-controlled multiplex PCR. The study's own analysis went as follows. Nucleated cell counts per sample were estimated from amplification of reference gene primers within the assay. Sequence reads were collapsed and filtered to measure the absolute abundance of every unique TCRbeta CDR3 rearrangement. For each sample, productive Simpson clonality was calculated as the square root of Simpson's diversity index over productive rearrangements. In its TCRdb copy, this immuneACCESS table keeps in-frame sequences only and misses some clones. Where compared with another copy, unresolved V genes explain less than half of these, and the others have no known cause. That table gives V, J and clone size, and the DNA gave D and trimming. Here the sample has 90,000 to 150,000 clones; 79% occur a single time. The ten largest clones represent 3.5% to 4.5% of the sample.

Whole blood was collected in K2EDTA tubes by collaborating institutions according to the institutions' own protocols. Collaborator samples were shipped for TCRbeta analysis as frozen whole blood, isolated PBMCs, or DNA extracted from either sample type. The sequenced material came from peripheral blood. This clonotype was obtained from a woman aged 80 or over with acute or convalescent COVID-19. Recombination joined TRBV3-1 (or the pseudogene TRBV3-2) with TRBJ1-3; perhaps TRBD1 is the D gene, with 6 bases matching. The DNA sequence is TGTGCCAGCAGCCAAGCGTGGGGGGGCAGCAGCTCTGGAAACACCATATATTTT. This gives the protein CASSQAWGGSSSGNTIYF.